This is a list of T cell receptor beta chains from one sample in a study of T cell repertoires in cytomegalovirus infection. Their antigen targets remain unknown. TCRdb recomputed calls from the reads with MiXCR, one row per CDR3 protein. This table holds about 570,000 distinct CDR3 sequences, almost 40% found once. The sample here was cultured PBMCs, taken from culture after CMV antigen stimulation. The receptors were gathered from a human donor in good health (CMV status not recorded). Some clones in this sample may be carry-over from other donors' samples. CDR3s include the opening cysteine and the closing phenylalanine or tryptophan. D genes are given only for firm matches. Some rows mark clone size as missing; the rest say once, few, many or name a class of expanded clone.

len,d_gene,v_gene,j_gene,abundance,CDR3aa,CDR3nt
17,TRBD2,TRBV10-3,TRBJ2-3,few,CATRPASGRRSTDTQYF,TGTGCCACCCGACCCGCTAGCGGGAGGAGGAGCACAGATACGCAGTATTTT
15,NA,TRBV10-2,TRBJ2-6,few,CASSDLGAGANVLTF,TGCGCCAGCAGTGACCTGGGTGCTGGGGCCAACGTCCTGACTTTC
13,TRBD1,TRBV7-8,TRBJ2-3,few,CASRDRGTDTQYF,TGTGCCAGCAGGGACAGGGGCACAGATACGCAGTATTTT
14,TRBD2,TRBV7-2,TRBJ2-7,few,CASRQREQSYEQYF,TGTGCCAGCAGGCAGCGGGAGCAGTCCTACGAGCAGTACTTC
16,TRBD2,TRBV7-2,TRBJ2-3,few,CASSYIAGRPSDTQYF,TGTGCCAGCAGTTACATAGCGGGACGGCCATCGGATACGCAGTATTTT
15,NA,TRBV9,TRBJ2-7,NA,CASRDNPGHSYEQYF,TGTGCCAGCAGAGACAATCCGGGACACTCCTACGAGCAGTACTTC
14,TRBD1,TRBV12-3/TRBV12-4,TRBJ1-5,NA,CASTHDRGDQPQHF,TGTGCCAGCACCCATGACAGGGGCGATCAGCCCCAGCATTTT
19,TRBD2,TRBV7-2,TRBJ2-5,few,CASSLLPPPSGGDQETQYF,TGTGCCAGCAGCTTACTTCCCCCTCCTAGCGGGGGGGACCAAGAGACCCAGTACTTC
15,TRBD1,TRBV6-2/TRBV6-3,TRBJ1-4,once,CASSYLGGSNEKLFF,TGTGCCAGCAGTTACCTAGGGGGCTCTAATGAAAAACTGTTTTTT
13,NA,TRBV20-1,TRBJ1-1,NA,CSARGSWNTEAFF,TGCAGTGCTAGAGGCAGTTGGAACACTGAAGCTTTCTTT
16,TRBD2,TRBV7-2,TRBJ2-2,many,CASSTSGLAFAGELFF,TGTGCCAGCAGCACCTCGGGACTAGCGTTCGCCGGGGAGCTGTTTTTT
14,NA,TRBV2,TRBJ1-6,few,CASTTGTRYSPLHF,TGTGCCAGCACCACTGGGACACGGTATTCACCCCTCCACTTT
14,TRBD2,TRBV20-1,TRBJ2-1,NA,CSARVPSGINEQFF,TGCAGTGCTAGAGTTCCTAGCGGGATCAATGAGCAGTTCTTC
19,NA,TRBV7-6,TRBJ2-2,NA,CASSLLLLSFGGNTGELFF,TGTGCCAGCAGCTTACTCCTTCTCTCTTTTGGGGGTAACACCGGGGAGCTGTTTTTT
14,NA,TRBV19,TRBJ1-2,NA,CASSMKGQHYGYTF,TGTGCCAGTAGTATGAAGGGTCAGCACTATGGCTACACCTTC
12,NA,TRBV29-1,TRBJ2-5,NA,CSVFRGEETQYF,TGCAGCGTTTTCAGGGGGGAAGAGACCCAGTACTTC
13,NA,TRBV4-3,TRBJ2-5,NA,CASSLISWKTQYF,TGCGCCAGCAGTCTAATATCATGGAAGACCCAGTACTTC
16,NA,TRBV2,TRBJ2-1,NA,CASSRSGTEIYNEQFF,TGTGCCAGCAGTAGATCGGGGACCGAAATCTACAATGAGCAGTTCTTC
16,NA,TRBV11-3,TRBJ2-1,few,CASSPGYRSSYNEQFF,TGTGCCAGCAGCCCTGGCTACCGAAGCTCCTACAATGAGCAGTTCTTC
13,NA,TRBV4-3,TRBJ2-3,few,CASSQAGGDTQYF,TGCGCCAGCAGCCAAGCCGGGGGAGATACGCAGTATTTT
12,NA,TRBV19,TRBJ1-5,many,CASSTGDQPQHF,TGTGCCAGTAGTACCGGGGATCAGCCCCAGCATTTT
14,NA,TRBV7-8,TRBJ1-2,few,CASSLRRLNYGYTF,TGTGCCAGCAGCTTACGGAGGCTTAACTATGGCTACACCTTC
14,NA,TRBV11-2,TRBJ2-1,NA,CASQGEETYNEQFF,TGTGCCAGCCAGGGAGAGGAAACCTACAATGAGCAGTTCTTC
19,NA,TRBV7-8,TRBJ1-5,few,CASSPPGTYNPYSNQPQHF,TGTGCCAGCAGCCCCCCCGGGACATACAATCCGTATAGCAATCAGCCCCAGCATTTT
17,NA,TRBV4-1,TRBJ2-2,NA,CASSQVEPGLGTGELFF,TGCGCCAGCAGCCAAGTGGAGCCGGGACTGGGCACCGGGGAGCTGTTTTTT
13,TRBD1,TRBV7-2,TRBJ1-2,NA,CASSKRQGMSYTF,TGTGCCAGCAGCAAAAGACAGGGTATGTCCTACACCTTC
15,NA,TRBV2,TRBJ2-7,few,CASSEGAGSSYEQYF,TGTGCCAGCAGTGAGGGCGCAGGAAGCTCCTACGAGCAGTACTTC
16,TRBD1,TRBV7-8,TRBJ1-4,few,CASSGRSGTENEKLFF,TGTGCCAGCAGCGGGCGATCCGGGACAGAAAATGAAAAACTGTTTTTT
13,NA,TRBV19,TRBJ1-4,NA,CASSIGRSGKLFF,TGTGCCAGTAGTATAGGCCGAAGTGGGAAACTGTTTTTT
15,NA,TRBV27,TRBJ2-6,few,CASMSPGAGANVLTF,TGTGCCAGCATGAGCCCGGGGGCAGGGGCCAACGTCCTGACTTTC
14,TRBD1,TRBV7-2,TRBJ1-4,NA,CASSWEGALEKLFF,TGTGCCAGCAGTTGGGAGGGGGCGCTGGAAAAACTGTTTTTT
13,NA,TRBV20-1,TRBJ1-2,NA,CSAPGPGNYGYTF,TGCAGTGCTCCGGGGCCGGGAAACTATGGCTACACCTTC
13,NA,TRBV7-2,TRBJ2-3,NA,CACSLDPADTQYF,TGTGCCTGCAGCTTAGACCCGGCAGATACGCAGTATTTT
14,NA,TRBV20-1,TRBJ1-4,NA,CSARGEAGVEKLFF,TGCAGTGCTAGAGGAGAGGCAGGGGTTGAAAAACTGTTTTTT
15,NA,TRBV11-2,TRBJ2-5,few,CASTQAGVPQETQYF,TGTGCCAGCACGCAGGCAGGGGTACCCCAAGAGACCCAGTACTTC
16,TRBD1,TRBV24-1,TRBJ2-1,NA,CATSDLRTGGSNEQFF,TGTGCCACCAGTGATTTAAGGACAGGGGGCTCCAATGAGCAGTTCTTC
12,NA,TRBV7-2,TRBJ2-7,few,CASSSENYEQYF,TGTGCCAGCAGCTCGGAGAACTACGAGCAGTACTTC
12,NA,TRBV6-6,TRBJ2-1,once,CASSRYRNEQFF,TGTGCCAGCAGCAGGTATAGGAATGAGCAGTTCTTC
15,NA,TRBV10-3,TRBJ2-1,few,CATHPAEGYDNEQFF,TGTGCCACCCACCCAGCGGAGGGTTATGACAATGAGCAGTTCTTC
13,NA,TRBV15,TRBJ2-2,NA,CATSGLNTGELFF,TGTGCCACCAGCGGGCTGAACACCGGGGAGCTGTTTTTT
14,NA,TRBV20-1,TRBJ2-5,NA,CSAREGGQQETQYF,TGCAGTGCTAGAGAGGGGGGGCAGCAAGAGACCCAGTACTTC
14,NA,TRBV7-8,TRBJ1-6,few,CASSWTGYNSPLHF,TGTGCCAGCAGCTGGACGGGCTATAATTCACCCCTCCACTTT
15,TRBD2,TRBV6-2/TRBV6-3,TRBJ2-3,few,CASSWTSGVRDTQYF,TGTGCCAGCAGTTGGACTAGCGGGGTTCGAGATACGCAGTATTTT
15,NA,TRBV7-2,TRBJ2-3,few,CASSLLRGSTDTQYF,TGTGCCAGCAGCCTACTCAGGGGATCCACAGATACGCAGTATTTT
15,NA,TRBV18,TRBJ2-1,few,CASSPPGFLFFEQFF,TGTGCCAGCTCACCACCCGGGTTTTTGTTTTTTGAGCAGTTCTTC
13,NA,TRBV6-1,TRBJ1-2,NA,CASSERGNYGYTF,TGTGCCAGCAGTGAACGGGGGAACTATGGCTACACCTTC
14,NA,TRBV4-3,TRBJ2-1,NA,CASSQDLGVTEQFF,TGCGCCAGCAGCCAAGATCTGGGGGTAACAGAGCAGTTCTTC
13,TRBD2,TRBV6-1,TRBJ2-1,many,CASSDLAGAVWFF,TGTGCCAGCAGTGACTTAGCGGGGGCGGTCTGGTTCTTC
17,TRBD2,TRBV7-6,TRBJ2-3,few,CASSPTSGRVGTDTQYF,TGTGCCAGCAGCCCGACTAGCGGGAGAGTCGGCACAGATACGCAGTATTTT
14,TRBD1,TRBV7-4,TRBJ2-7,NA,CASSVRQGSYEQYF,TGTGCCAGCAGCGTTAGACAGGGGTCCTACGAGCAGTACTTC
16,TRBD2,TRBV11-2,TRBJ2-7,few,CASSRPGGVGIYEQYF,TGTGCCAGCAGCAGACCCGGGGGGGTAGGGATCTACGAGCAGTACTTC
15,TRBD2,TRBV4-1,TRBJ2-5,NA,CASSQIAGYQETQYF,TGCGCCAGCAGCCAGATAGCGGGGTACCAAGAGACCCAGTACTTC